This T cell receptor beta chain appears in the sequencing data of a study of T cell responses to AZD1222 COVID-19 vaccine. Overall study: Timing groups of about 4 and about 12 weeks for second doses were pooled. Findings of the study overall: Clonal diversity may have been underestimated in mostly white British donors. Unmutated regions of variants are reportedly targeted by nearly half of spike-specific TCRs. Repertoire sampling was restricted to post-peak T cell response timepoints.

The CDR3 is made up of 14 amino acids. V was shortened by 3 bases and J by 4 bases, with 13 bases between the two germline ends. From germline, CDR1 is MDHEN and CDR2 SYDVKM. This clone has a single count. Its target is not known. Profiling relied on immunoSEQ multiplex PCR, and the TCRdb table lists in-frame clones only, not all of them. This sample has about 170,000 clones, with 85% to 90% found just once. The sequence came from an adult in good health. The specimen was peripheral blood, collected on day 0 of AZD1222 vaccination. The chain employs TRBV28 and TRBJ2-7; maybe TRBD2 (6 bases). CDR3 DNA sequence: TGTGCCAGCAGTTTTACGGGAGAAGGTTACGAGCAGTACTTC. It specifies CASSFTGEGYEQYF.